These T cell receptor beta chains were read from a single sample in a study of cytomegalovirus exposure and HLA in healthy donors. Generated by immunoSEQ multiplex PCR, the TCRdb table keeps only in-frame clones and is missing some. The sample consists of 150,000 to 200,000 clones, 65% to 85% of them appearing once. The sample was PBMCs. The origin of the receptors is a young man in good health and CMV-seronegative. CDR3s include the opening cysteine and the closing phenylalanine or tryptophan. Each record gives: CDR3 protein, CDR3 DNA, clone size, J gene, D gene, V gene. D genes are given only for firm matches. Not all rows give a size; the values are once, few, many and, for expanded clones, a class.

CDR3: CASSPPGQGVGNEQFF
DNA: TGTGCCAGCAGCCCTCCGGGACAGGGGGTCGGGAATGAGCAGTTCTTC
size: NA
J: TRBJ2-1
D: TRBD1
V: TRBV13

CDR3: CASSVGRYRVGPASYGYTF
DNA: TGTGCCAGCAGTGTGGGGAGATACAGGGTAGGCCCTGCTAGCTATGGCTACACCTTC
size: NA
J: TRBJ1-2
D: NA
V: TRBV2

CDR3: CASSLNRGDQPQHF
DNA: TGTGCCAGCTCCCTCAACAGGGGGGATCAGCCCCAGCATTTT
size: NA
J: TRBJ1-5
D: TRBD1
V: TRBV18

CDR3: CASSGLAGGPGTDTQYF
DNA: TGCGCCAGCAGTGGACTAGCGGGAGGGCCGGGCACAGATACGCAGTATTTT
size: NA
J: TRBJ2-3
D: TRBD2
V: TRBV10-2

CDR3: CASKTGTGGYEQYF
DNA: TGTGCCAGCAAAACCGGGACAGGGGGCTACGAGCAGTACTTC
size: NA
J: TRBJ2-7
D: TRBD1
V: TRBV2

CDR3: CASSSDRRDTQYF
DNA: TGTGCCAGCAGCTCGGACAGGCGGGATACGCAGTATTTT
size: NA
J: TRBJ2-3
D: TRBD1
V: TRBV7-2

CDR3: CASSQVLGQGEADTQYF
DNA: TGCGCCAGCAGCCAAGTCCTCGGACAGGGAGAAGCAGATACGCAGTATTTT
size: few
J: TRBJ2-3
D: TRBD1
V: TRBV4-1

CDR3: CASSFGQGVREQFF
DNA: TGTGCCAGCAGCTTTGGACAGGGCGTACGTGAGCAGTTCTTC
size: NA
J: TRBJ2-1
D: TRBD1
V: TRBV7-2

CDR3: CASSVGPGGAETQYF
DNA: TGTGCCAGCAGCGTAGGGCCAGGGGGCGCGGAGACCCAGTACTTC
size: NA
J: TRBJ2-5
D: TRBD1
V: TRBV9

CDR3: CASSVLAGGHENYNEQFF
DNA: TGTGCCAGCAGTGTACTAGCGGGGGGTCACGAAAACTACAATGAGCAGTTCTTC
size: NA
J: TRBJ2-1
D: TRBD2
V: TRBV2

CDR3: CASSPLAYNEQFF
DNA: TGTGCCAGTAGTCCCCTAGCCTACAATGAGCAGTTCTTC
size: NA
J: TRBJ2-1
D: NA
V: TRBV19

CDR3: CASSLEGPMGGYTF
DNA: TGTGCCAGCAGCTTAGAGGGCCCCATGGGTGGCTACACCTTC
size: NA
J: TRBJ1-2
D: NA
V: TRBV11-2

CDR3: CASSRRQTYEQYF
DNA: TGTGCCAGCAGCCGACGACAAACCTACGAGCAGTACTTC
size: NA
J: TRBJ2-7
D: NA
V: TRBV5-4

CDR3: CASSQAPLQGPTYEQYF
DNA: TGCGCCAGCAGCCAAGCACCCCTACAGGGTCCAACCTACGAGCAGTACTTC
size: NA
J: TRBJ2-7
D: NA
V: TRBV4-3

CDR3: CASGSLGATLQVNYGYTF
DNA: TGTGCTAGTGGTTCCCTGGGGGCGACGCTCCAAGTAAACTATGGCTACACCTTC
size: NA
J: TRBJ1-2
D: NA
V: TRBV12-5

CDR3: CASSPTTGGNQPQHF
DNA: TGTGCCAGCAGCCCTACGACAGGGGGCAATCAGCCCCAGCATTTT
size: few
J: TRBJ1-5
D: TRBD1
V: TRBV6-6

CDR3: CASSLDWGLLETQYF
DNA: TGTGCCAGCAGCTTAGATTGGGGACTACTGGAGACCCAGTACTTC
size: NA
J: TRBJ2-5
D: TRBD2
V: TRBV11-2

CDR3: CASSPGGQPQHF
DNA: TGTGCCAGCAGCCCGGGAGGTCAGCCCCAGCATTTT
size: once
J: TRBJ1-5
D: NA
V: TRBV7-9

CDR3: CASSPRQASGGQYF
DNA: TGTGCCAGCAGCCCCAGACAAGCTAGCGGGGGGCAGTATTTT
size: few
J: TRBJ2-3
D: TRBD2
V: TRBV7-2

CDR3: CASSYARLASYEQFF
DNA: TGTGCCAGCAGTTACGCTCGACTAGCATCCTATGAGCAGTTCTTC
size: NA
J: TRBJ2-1
D: TRBD2
V: TRBV6-5

CDR3: CASSLLERGAREQYF
DNA: TGTGCCAGCAGCTTATTGGAGCGGGGGGCGCGCGAGCAGTACTTC
size: NA
J: TRBJ2-7
D: TRBD2
V: TRBV7-8

CDR3: CASSESGEMNTEAFF
DNA: TGTGCCAGCAGTGAATCCGGGGAGATGAACACTGAAGCTTTCTTT
size: few
J: TRBJ1-1
D: NA
V: TRBV25-1

CDR3: CASSLLAGGTGELFF
DNA: TGTGCCAGCAGCTTGCTAGCTGGTGGCACCGGGGAGCTGTTTTTT
size: NA
J: TRBJ2-2
D: NA
V: TRBV5-4

CDR3: CSVESGGVSYEQYF
DNA: TGCAGCGTTGAGTCGGGGGGAGTTTCCTACGAGCAGTACTTC
size: NA
J: TRBJ2-7
D: TRBD2
V: TRBV29-1

CDR3: CASSVGGRGHYEQYF
DNA: TGTGCCAGCAGCGTAGGGGGGAGGGGCCACTACGAGCAGTACTTC
size: NA
J: TRBJ2-7
D: TRBD2
V: TRBV9

CDR3: CSASHQETQYF
DNA: TGCAGTGCTAGCCATCAAGAGACCCAGTACTTC
size: few
J: TRBJ2-5
D: NA
V: TRBV20-1

CDR3: CASSKRGGGNYGYTF
DNA: TGTGCCAGCAGCAAACGGGGAGGGGGGAACTATGGCTACACCTTC
size: NA
J: TRBJ1-2
D: NA
V: TRBV9

CDR3: CASSYSGRTNYGYTF
DNA: TGTGCCAGCAGTTACTCGGGCAGAACTAACTATGGCTACACCTTC
size: NA
J: TRBJ1-2
D: NA
V: TRBV6-5

CDR3: CASSDGQGAGGELFF
DNA: TGTGCCAGCAGTGATGGGCAGGGGGCCGGCGGGGAGCTGTTTTTT
size: NA
J: TRBJ2-2
D: TRBD1
V: TRBV2

CDR3: CASSQSRGGLGGYTF
DNA: TGTGCCAGCAGCCAAAGTCGTGGGGGCCTAGGTGGCTACACCTTC
size: NA
J: TRBJ1-2
D: NA
V: TRBV16

CDR3: CASSLTGGAYEQYF
DNA: TGTGCCAGCAGTTTGACAGGGGGAGCCTACGAGCAGTACTTC
size: NA
J: TRBJ2-7
D: TRBD1
V: TRBV27

CDR3: CASMVWTASNEQYF
DNA: TGTGCCAGCATGGTGTGGACAGCCTCCAACGAGCAGTACTTC
size: NA
J: TRBJ2-7
D: NA
V: TRBV6-5

CDR3: CASSRSGANVLTF
DNA: TGTGCCAGCAGTCGTTCTGGGGCCAACGTCCTGACTTTC
size: once
J: TRBJ2-6
D: NA
V: TRBV28

CDR3: CASSFIQMVASGNTIYF
DNA: TGTGCCAGCAGCTTTATCCAGATGGTGGCATCTGGAAACACCATATATTTT
size: NA
J: TRBJ1-3
D: NA
V: TRBV7-2

CDR3: CASSPKEHRAPNTEAFF
DNA: TGTGCCAGCTCTCCAAAGGAACACAGGGCCCCAAACACTGAAGCTTTCTTT
size: NA
J: TRBJ1-1
D: NA
V: TRBV18

CDR3: CASSPLSSGIQETQYF
DNA: TGTGCCAGCAGCCCTCTTAGTTCCGGGATCCAAGAGACCCAGTACTTC
size: NA
J: TRBJ2-5
D: NA
V: TRBV7-6

CDR3: CAWSPDRGQPQHF
DNA: TGTGCCTGGAGTCCAGACAGGGGTCAGCCCCAGCATTTT
size: NA
J: TRBJ1-5
D: TRBD1
V: TRBV30

CDR3: CASSIPITGTVLHGYTF
DNA: TGTGCCAGTAGTATACCTATAACCGGGACAGTCCTCCATGGCTACACCTTC
size: once
J: TRBJ1-2
D: TRBD1
V: TRBV19

CDR3: CASSQDLLAGGSSYNEQFF
DNA: TGCGCCAGCAGCCAAGATCTCCTAGCGGGGGGGAGCTCCTACAATGAGCAGTTCTTC
size: NA
J: TRBJ2-1
D: TRBD2
V: TRBV4-1

CDR3: CAWSVAETHSNQPQHF
DNA: TGTGCCTGGAGTGTAGCAGAGACTCATAGCAATCAGCCCCAGCATTTT
size: NA
J: TRBJ1-5
D: NA
V: TRBV30

CDR3: CASSQDGQRGQYF
DNA: TGCGCCAGCAGCCAGGACGGACAGCGGGGGCAGTACTTC
size: NA
J: TRBJ2-7
D: NA
V: TRBV4-3

CDR3: CASSRQGRDTQYF
DNA: TGTGCCAGCAGCCGCCAGGGCCGAGATACGCAGTATTTT
size: NA
J: TRBJ2-3
D: NA
V: TRBV7-9

CDR3: CAISDRTNIQYF
DNA: TGTGCCATCAGTGATAGAACAAACATTCAGTACTTC
size: NA
J: TRBJ2-4
D: NA
V: TRBV10-3

CDR3: CASSQERPGGNQPQHF
DNA: TGCGCCAGCAGCCAGGAGCGGCCGGGAGGCAATCAGCCCCAGCATTTT
size: NA
J: TRBJ1-5
D: NA
V: TRBV4-1

CDR3: CSVGLTSLAMWPETQYF
DNA: TGCAGCGTTGGCCTGACCTCGTTAGCGATGTGGCCAGAGACCCAGTACTTC
size: NA
J: TRBJ2-5
D: NA
V: TRBV29-1